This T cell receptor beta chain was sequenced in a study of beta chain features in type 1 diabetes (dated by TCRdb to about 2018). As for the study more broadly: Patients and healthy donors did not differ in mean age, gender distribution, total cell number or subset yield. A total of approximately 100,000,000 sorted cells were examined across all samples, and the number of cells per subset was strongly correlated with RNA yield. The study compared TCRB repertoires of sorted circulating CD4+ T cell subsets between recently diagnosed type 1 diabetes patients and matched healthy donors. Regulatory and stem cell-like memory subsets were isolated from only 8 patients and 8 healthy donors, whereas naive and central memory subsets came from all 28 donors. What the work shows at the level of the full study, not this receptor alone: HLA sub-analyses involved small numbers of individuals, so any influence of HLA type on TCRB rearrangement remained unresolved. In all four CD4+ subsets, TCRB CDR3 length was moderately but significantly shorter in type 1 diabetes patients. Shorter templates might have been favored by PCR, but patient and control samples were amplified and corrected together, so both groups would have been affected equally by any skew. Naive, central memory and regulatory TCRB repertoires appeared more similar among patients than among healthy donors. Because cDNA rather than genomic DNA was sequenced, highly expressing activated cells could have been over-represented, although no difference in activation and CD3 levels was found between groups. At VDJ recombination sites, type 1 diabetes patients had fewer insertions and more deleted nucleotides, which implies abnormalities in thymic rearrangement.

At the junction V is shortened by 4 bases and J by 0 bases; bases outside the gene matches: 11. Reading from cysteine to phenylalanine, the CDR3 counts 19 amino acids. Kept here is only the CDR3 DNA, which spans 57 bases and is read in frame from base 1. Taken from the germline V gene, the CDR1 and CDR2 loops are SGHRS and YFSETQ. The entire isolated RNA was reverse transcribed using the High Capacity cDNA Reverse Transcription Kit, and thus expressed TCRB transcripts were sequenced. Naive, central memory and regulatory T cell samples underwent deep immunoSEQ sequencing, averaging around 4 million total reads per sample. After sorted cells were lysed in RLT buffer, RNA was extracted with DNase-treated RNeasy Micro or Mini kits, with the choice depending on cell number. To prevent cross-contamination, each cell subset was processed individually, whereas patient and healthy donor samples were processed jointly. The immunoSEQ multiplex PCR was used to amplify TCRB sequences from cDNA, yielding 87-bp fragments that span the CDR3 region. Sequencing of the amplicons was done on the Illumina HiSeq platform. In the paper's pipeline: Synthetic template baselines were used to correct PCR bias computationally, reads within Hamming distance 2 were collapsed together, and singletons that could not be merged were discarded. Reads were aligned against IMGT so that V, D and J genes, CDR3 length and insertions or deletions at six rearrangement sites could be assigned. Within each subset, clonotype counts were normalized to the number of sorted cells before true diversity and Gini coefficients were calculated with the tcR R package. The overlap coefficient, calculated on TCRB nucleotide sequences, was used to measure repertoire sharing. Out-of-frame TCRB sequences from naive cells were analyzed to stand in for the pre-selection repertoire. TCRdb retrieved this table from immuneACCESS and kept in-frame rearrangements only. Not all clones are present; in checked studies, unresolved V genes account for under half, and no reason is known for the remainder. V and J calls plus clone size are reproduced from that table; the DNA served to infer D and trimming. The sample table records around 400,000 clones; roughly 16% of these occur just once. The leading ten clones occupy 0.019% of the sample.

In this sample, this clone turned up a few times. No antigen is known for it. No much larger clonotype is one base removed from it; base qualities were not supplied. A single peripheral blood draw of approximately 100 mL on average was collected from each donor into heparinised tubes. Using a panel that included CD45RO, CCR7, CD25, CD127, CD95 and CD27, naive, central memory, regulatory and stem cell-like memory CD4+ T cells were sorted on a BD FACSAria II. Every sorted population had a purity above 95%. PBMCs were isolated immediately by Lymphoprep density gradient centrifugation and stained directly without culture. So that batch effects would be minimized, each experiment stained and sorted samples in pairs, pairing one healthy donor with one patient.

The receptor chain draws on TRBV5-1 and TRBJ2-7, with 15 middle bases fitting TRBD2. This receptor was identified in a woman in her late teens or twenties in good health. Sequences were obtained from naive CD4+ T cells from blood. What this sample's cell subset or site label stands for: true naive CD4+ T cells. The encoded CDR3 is CASSPTLGLAGGSSYEQYF. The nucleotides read TGCGCCAGCAGCCCTACCCTGGGACTAGCGGGAGGTTCCTCCTACGAGCAGTACTTC.